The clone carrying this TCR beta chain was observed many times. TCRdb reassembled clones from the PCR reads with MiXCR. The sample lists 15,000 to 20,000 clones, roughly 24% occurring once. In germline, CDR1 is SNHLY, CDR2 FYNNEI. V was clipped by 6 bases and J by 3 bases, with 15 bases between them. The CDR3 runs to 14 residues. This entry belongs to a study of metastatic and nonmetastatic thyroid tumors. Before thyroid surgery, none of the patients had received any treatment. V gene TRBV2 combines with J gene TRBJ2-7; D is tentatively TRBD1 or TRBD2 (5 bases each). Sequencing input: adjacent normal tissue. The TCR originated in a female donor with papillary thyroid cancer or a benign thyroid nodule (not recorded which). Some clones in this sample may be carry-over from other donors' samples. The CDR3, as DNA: TGTGCCAGCAGCAGACTACCACAGGACTACGAGCAGTACTTC. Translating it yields CASSRLPQDYEQYF.